This TCR beta chain came from a study of T cell responses to AZD1222 COVID-19 vaccine. General observations from the study: Most donors were white British, females outnumbered males, and clonal diversity was possibly underestimated. Elevations in Spike-specific TCR breadth and depth followed administration of two AZD1222 doses.

This clone showed up just a few times. Antigen specificity is unknown. Assay: immunoSEQ multiplex PCR; the TCRdb copy retains only in-frame clones and omits some. The table has 110,000 or so clones, approximately 88% seen once; the top ten hold less than 6.5%. Second-dose intervals of approximately 4 or approximately 12 weeks were pooled. The CDR3 is made up of 13 amino acids. V lost 3 bases to trimming and J lost 2 bases; unmatched junction nucleotides: 2. From germline, CDR1 is SGHNT and CDR2 YYREEE (reference sequence). This chain connects TRBV5-4 to TRBJ2-7, with 7 positions matching TRBD1. The sample was peripheral blood, taken 28 days after the second AZD1222 dose. This sequence originates from an adult who received the AZD1222 COVID-19 vaccine. CDR3 loop: CASSYDRAYEQYF. The CDR3 DNA sequence: TGTGCCAGCAGCTACGACAGGGCCTACGAGCAGTACTTC.